The text below deals with one TCR beta chain. Antigen specificity is unknown. The PCR used 60 Vbeta and 13 Jbeta primers. Original analysis: In a later analysis, some 11 million of around 75 million unique beta chains occurred in at least two donors. Generated by immunoSEQ multiplex PCR, the TCRdb table keeps only in-frame clones and is missing some. That table gives V, J and clone size, and the DNA gave D and trimming. The data show about 140,000 clones, about 71% seen once. The data belong to a study of cytomegalovirus exposure and HLA in healthy donors. The study's findings and limits: A later analysis associated some 16,000 TCR beta sequences with HLA alleles at a 0.05 false discovery rate. Cytomegalovirus association was listed for about 180 TCR beta chains.

The CDR3 is made up of 16 amino acids. The V gene end was trimmed by 1 base and the J gene end by 3 bases; junction bases not matched to a gene: 6. Looked up from germline, CDR1 is SGHRS and CDR2 is YFSETQ. This chain connects TRBV5-1 to TRBJ2-2; 7 bases map to TRBD1. The clonotype originates from a woman between 55 and 75 years old in good health and CMV-seropositive. Specimen: PBMCs. The CDR3 loop is CASSLLTGADTGELFF. For the CDR3, the DNA is TGCGCCAGCAGCTTGCTAACAGGGGCCGACACCGGGGAGCTGTTTTTT.